This T cell receptor (beta chain) was identified in a study of blood T cells in healthy people across ages. Researchers isolated at least 7 million PBMCs per sample. Whole-study findings and limits: A greater number of naive CD4+ cells and higher diversity distinguished long-lived donors from aged donors.

PCR was performed a second time for roughly 7 to 12 cycles using a sample-barcoded 5' primer and a J-beta primer mix. Using its own MiXCR run on the 5' RACE reads, TCRdb lists one record per CDR3 protein. Of about 1 million distinct CDR3 sequences in the sample, around 25% were seen once. Germline CDR1 SGHDN, CDR2 FVKESK. V lost 10 bases to trimming and J lost 4 bases; unmatched junction nucleotides: 9. The CDR3 is 13 residues long. In the case of this clonotype: Its antigen is currently unknown.

This sample also appeared in a second study, on T cells of mothers and their children.

What was sequenced was blood. The receptor was isolated from a girl aged 2 to 10 in good health. The rearrangement links TRBV14 to TRBJ1-2, with TRBD1 identical over 7 bases. In DNA, the CDR3 is TGTGCCACACGCCGGAGGGACAGCTATGGCTACACCTTC. Amino acids: CATRRRDSYGYTF.